A single sample gave rise to the 23 T cell receptor beta chains below, sequenced in a study of blood T cell repertoires in COVID-19. Using immunoSEQ multiplex PCR, the repertoire was profiled, and TCRdb retains in-frame clones only, with some absent. The table records around 260,000 clones, approximately 85% of them present only once. Sequencing was done on a sample of peripheral blood. The origin of the receptors is a human donor with COVID-19, enrolled during active disease. The donor label of this sample is uncertain.

The gene calls are TRBV12-3 or TRBV12-4 and TRBJ1-1, with TRBD1 identical over 7 bases. The CDR3 is 13 amino acids. With V trimmed by 3 bases and J by 8 bases, 6 bases remained unmatched. CDR3 protein: CASSFRGAWEAFF. For the CDR3, the DNA is TGTGCCAGCAGTTTCAGGGGGGCTTGGGAAGCTTTCTTT.

This chain joins TRBV11-3 and TRBJ2-1, with D possibly being TRBD2 (6 bases). The CDR3 extends over 14 amino acids. CDR1 and CDR2 (germline): SGHNT, YENEEA. Between the trimmed V and J ends, which lost 6 bases and 5 bases, there was a span of 14 bases. Written as DNA, the CDR3 is TGTGCCAGCAGTCCCGGGAGAGTTGACAATGAGCAGTTCTTC. The encoded protein is CASSPGRVDNEQFF.

The chain is built from TRBV7-9 and TRBJ2-7, with 10 nucleotides matching TRBD2. The CDR3 has 15 amino acids. V lost 1 base to trimming and J lost 5 bases; unmatched junction nucleotides: 5. Germline values: CDR1 SEHNR, CDR2 FQNEAQ (reference sequence). CDR3 region: CASSLVISGRNEQYF. The CDR3 region has the DNA TGTGCCAGCAGCTTAGTCATTAGCGGGAGGAACGAGCAGTACTTC.

V usage is TRBV28 and J usage is TRBJ2-5, with 13 bases lining up with TRBD2. Germline CDR1 and CDR2: MDHEN and SYDVKM. V dropped 5 bases and J dropped 4; count of bases not matched to a gene: 10. The CDR3 extends over 17 amino acids. CDR3 sequence: CASSIPGLAGERETQYF. CDR3 coding DNA: TGTGCCAGCAGTATCCCTGGACTAGCGGGAGAAAGAGAGACCCAGTACTTC.

The chain has TRBV15 and TRBJ2-7; TRBD1 agrees at 7 bases. This CDR3 contains 16 residues. After removal of 5 bases from V and 0 bases from J, the junction contained 10 bases not matched to a gene. Germline V lookup: CDR1 LNHNV, CDR2 YYDKDF (reference sequence). In DNA, the CDR3 is TGTGCCACCAGCGGAAACAGGGGCCCCAGCTCCTACGAGCAGTACTTC. Amino acids: CATSGNRGPSSYEQYF.

About this clone: The same CDR3 arises from other DNA sequences in this sample as well. The rearrangement uses TRBV19 and TRBJ2-5; 7 nucleotides align to TRBD1. The V and J ends lost 3 bases and 2 bases, in that order; junction bases with no gene match: 3. CDR1 and CDR2 from the germline V gene are LNHDA and SQIVND (reference sequence). This CDR3 is 14 amino acids long. The CDR3 DNA reads TGTGCCAGTAGTATTAACAGGGGTCAAGAGACCCAGTACTTC. It is translated as CASSINRGQETQYF. The full variable domain, in which reference TRBV19 and TRBJ2-5 provide the parts outside the CDR3, is DGGITQSPKYLFRKEGQNVTLSCEQNLNHDAMYWYRQDPGQGLRLIYYSQIVNDFQKGDIAEGYSVSREKKESFPLTVTSAQKNPTAFYLCASSINRGQETQYFGPGTRLLVL.

The chain recombines TRBV12-3 or TRBV12-4 with TRBJ2-3, with 9 bases lining up with TRBD2. Trimming removed 5 bases from V and 12 bases from J; junction bases left unmatched: 6. This CDR3 has 12 residues. CDR3 in DNA: TGTGCCAGCAGTCTTCTAGCGGGATCTCAGTATTTT. Translated: CASSLLAGSQYF.

V is TRBV6-6 and J is TRBJ2-4; 11 nucleotides line up with TRBD2. There are 16 residues in the CDR3. Germline assignment: CDR1 MNHNY and CDR2 SVGAGI (reference sequence). Trimming at V came to 2 bases and at J to 9 bases, leaving 9 bases not matched to a gene. The CDR3 DNA is TGTGCCAGCAGTTACCCACCAGATACTAGCGGGGGCATTCAGTACTTC. Translated: CASSYPPDTSGGIQYF.

With regard to this clone: The DNA is omitted, as the CDR3 cannot be located on it reliably, and the CDR3 follows TCRdb's listing. The rearrangement uses TRBV4-1 and TRBJ2-7; the table's D call TRBD1 went unverified against the DNA. From its first to its last residue, the CDR3 has 16 amino acids. Per the germline V gene, CDR1 is MGHRA and CDR2 is YSYEKL. The CDR3 spells CASSQDTSAENYEQYF.

J is TRBJ2-7 and V is TRBV12-3 or TRBV12-4; 8 bases are shared with TRBD1. The CDR3 is 13 amino acids. V was clipped by 6 bases and J by 2 bases; unmatched bases: 3. Here the CDR3 DNA reads TGTGCCAGCAGCCGGACAGGGCCCTACGAGCAGTACTTC. It translates to CASSRTGPYEQYF.

This clone was observed a single time. The chain links TRBV3-1 (or the pseudogene TRBV3-2) to TRBJ1-2; a weak D match, TRBD1 (5 bases). This CDR3 spans 14 amino acids. V was trimmed by 2 bases and J by 2 bases, leaving 9 bases between them. Looked up from germline, CDR1 is LGHDT and CDR2 is YNNKEL (reference sequence). Here the CDR3 reads CASSQSTGNYGYTF. The CDR3 DNA reads TGTGCCAGCAGCCAATCCACAGGAAACTATGGCTACACCTTC.

J is TRBJ1-5 and V is TRBV7-8; 11 nucleotides match TRBD1. The CDR3 is 19 residues long. V lost 1 base, J lost 3 bases, and 11 bases stayed unmatched. Germline V lookup: CDR1 SGHVS, CDR2 FQNEAQ. The CDR3 protein is CASSLGRTGGRGSNQPQHF. DNA for the CDR3: TGTGCCAGCAGCTTAGGGAGGACAGGGGGCCGAGGATCCAATCAGCCCCAGCATTTT.

This rearrangement joins TRBV5-3 to TRBJ2-3; 13 bases align to TRBD2. TRBV5-3 carries the ORF label, with uncertain function. The CDR3 contains 17 residues. V lost 0 bases and J lost 4; bases outside the gene matches: 5. The CDR3, as DNA: TGTGCCAGAAGCTTGGAAGGACTAGCGGGAGAGGCAGATACGCAGTATTTT. Amino acids: CARSLEGLAGEADTQYF.

The chain links TRBV5-6 to TRBJ2-7, with a possible D match to TRBD1 (6 bases). The CDR3 contains 14 residues. Germline CDR1 SGHDT, CDR2 YYEEEE. V was shortened by 2 bases and J by 2 bases, with 11 bases between the two germline ends. CDR3 sequence: CASSLQGSTYEQYF. The CDR3 DNA is TGTGCCAGCAGCTTACAGGGATCAACCTACGAGCAGTACTTC.

This clone was seen once. The V gene is TRBV24-1, the J gene TRBJ2-3, with a weak D call TRBD1 (5 bases). Deletions cut 7 bases from V and 2 bases from J, with 12 bases between. This CDR3 has 14 residues. CDR1 KGHDR and CDR2 SFDVKD come from the germline V gene. This chain's CDR3 is CATRGRGTTDTQYF. CDR3 bases: TGTGCCACCAGAGGTAGGGGTACCACAGATACGCAGTATTTT.

This chain links TRBV5-6 with TRBJ2-7, with 9 bases matching TRBD1. The CDR3 spans 17 residues. Germline assignment: CDR1 SGHDT and CDR2 YYEEEE. V lost 0 bases and J lost 1; bases outside the gene matches: 8. The CDR3 region is CASSLDPGTGPSYEQYF. In DNA form, the CDR3 reads TGTGCCAGCAGCTTGGACCCCGGGACAGGGCCTTCCTACGAGCAGTACTTC.

CDR3 residues: CAISESEAGENSPLHF. The CDR3 nucleotides are TGTGCCATCAGTGAGTCCGAGGCAGGGGAAAATTCACCCCTCCACTTT. J is TRBJ1-6 and V is TRBV10-3; weak D call: TRBD1 (6 bases). The germline V and J ends were trimmed by 0 bases and 7 bases, with 13 bases remaining between them. The germline V gene has CDR1 ENHRY and CDR2 SYGVKD. The CDR3 sequence is 16 residues long.

This clone was counted once. This rearrangement joins TRBV5-4 to TRBJ2-7; 11 bases align to TRBD2. This CDR3 is built from 17 residues. CDR1 SGHNT and CDR2 YYREEE come from the germline V gene (reference sequence). J was trimmed by 2 bases and V by 0 bases; bases with no gene match: 7. The CDR3 is CASSLGGLADLTYEQYF. In DNA, the CDR3 is TGTGCCAGCAGCTTGGGGGGACTAGCGGACTTAACCTACGAGCAGTACTTC.

This chain links TRBV30 with TRBJ2-1, with 8 positions matching TRBD2. The CDR3 is 15 amino acids. The V gene's germline CDR1 is GTSNPN and CDR2 SVGIG (reference sequence). Trimming at V came to 4 bases and at J to 2 bases, leaving 7 bases not matched to a gene. For the CDR3, the DNA is TGTGCCTGGACGAAAACTAGCGGACCCTACAATGAGCAGTTCTTC. Amino acid sequence: CAWTKTSGPYNEQFF.

This clone is a singleton in its sample. This chain connects TRBV3-1 (or the pseudogene TRBV3-2) to TRBJ2-7, with 8 bases fitting TRBD1. The CDR3 spans 13 residues. Trimming took 4 bases from V and 2 from J; bases not matched to a gene: 1. Germline V gives CDR1 LGHDT, CDR2 YNNKEL (reference sequence). Written as DNA, the CDR3 is TGTGCCAGCAGCCCGGACAGGGCCTACGAGCAGTACTTC. It translates to CASSPDRAYEQYF.

This clone was seen a handful of times. The chain employs TRBV19 and TRBJ2-1, with 15 bases identical to TRBD2. Germline V CDR1 and CDR2: LNHDA, SQIVND (reference sequence). V shed 5 bases, J shed 12 bases, and the junction held 8 bases outside the gene matches. The CDR3 has 15 amino acids. CDR3 DNA: TGTGCCAGTAGTTCCCTTAGGGGACTAGCGGGAGGGCAGTTCTTC. Encoded protein: CASSSLRGLAGGQFF.

This clone has a handful of counts. The chain recombines TRBV19 with TRBJ2-5, with D unclear. This CDR3 comprises 11 residues. Trimming removed 3 bases from V and 5 bases from J, with 4 bases in between. Germline CDR1 reads LNHDA; CDR2 reads SQIVND (reference sequence). CDR3 DNA: TGTGCCAGTAGTATCCGGGAGACCCAGTACTTC. Translated: CASSIRETQYF.

The chain uses TRBV6-2 or TRBV6-3 and TRBJ1-1; 10 bases fit TRBD1. Trimming took 5 bases from V and 5 from J; bases not matched to a gene: 8. The CDR3 is 15 amino acids. In germline, CDR1 is MNHEY, CDR2 SVGEGT. The CDR3 bases are TGTGCCAGCAGTCAACCGACAGGGGGCGTAACTGAAGCTTTCTTT. It is translated as CASSQPTGGVTEAFF.